The entry below gives a single T cell receptor (beta chain) sequence along with its context. The antigen is undetermined. The data were obtained in a study of human T cells and chemical hapten exposure. The study, taken as a whole, reports: Sensitizing to DPC left TCRs with a frequency above 1 in 1000 unaltered. Patch test scores rose with PT1 expanded TCR counts, a positive correlation.

Sample time point: pre-sensitization, week 0. Treatment specified: therapeutic diphenylcyclopropenone sensitization with weekly scalp DPC. The CDR3 has 17 residues. Germline assignment: CDR1 MNHEY and CDR2 SMNVEV (reference sequence). After removal of 2 bases from V and 7 bases from J, the junction contained 8 bases not matched to a gene. Library construction involved attaching unique molecular identifiers to individual cDNA molecules, which allowed quantitative, reproducible TCR counting. TCRdb reprocessed the RACE reads with MiXCR, giving one entry per CDR3 protein. The repertoire has roughly 100,000 distinct CDR3 sequences, roughly 12% of them found once; the top ten carry about 1.6%.

This chain uses TRBV27 with TRBJ2-2; 12 bases are shared with TRBD2. The sequences come from whole blood, collected in connection with sensitization to the hapten diphenylcyclopropenone (DPC). The sequence was collected from a woman between 45 and 60 years old with alopecia areata. Some clones in this sample may be carry-over from other donors' samples. The CDR3 nucleotides are TGTGCCAGCAGTTTAATGGCTAGCGGGGGGGCTGGCGGGGAGCTGTTTTTT. Translating it yields CASSLMASGGAGGELFF.